Listed here are 15 T cell receptor beta chains from one sample, sequenced in a study of blood T cell repertoires in COVID-19. Measured with immunoSEQ multiplex PCR; TCRdb has only the in-frame clones, and not every one. The sample has some 200,000 clones, about 80% seen once. The material sequenced was peripheral blood. Receptors were obtained from a woman in her 30s who had recovered from COVID-19.

The chain uses TRBV30 and TRBJ2-1; TRBD1 matches at 8 bases. With 2 bases clipped from V and 3 bases from J, the junction kept 6 bases outside the gene matches. The germline V gene encodes CDR1 GTSNPN and CDR2 SVGIG (reference sequence). This CDR3 has 15 amino acids. The CDR3 region is CAWSRQGSFYNEQFF. The CDR3 DNA sequence: TGTGCCTGGAGTCGACAGGGGTCTTTCTACAATGAGCAGTTCTTC.

Only one count was recorded for this clone. This chain joins TRBV3-1 (or the pseudogene TRBV3-2) and TRBJ2-5, with a weak D call TRBD1 (6 bases). The CDR3 contains 16 residues. V lost 0 bases and J lost 5, with 16 bases in between. Per germline, CDR1 LGHDT and CDR2 YNNKEL (reference sequence). CDR3 DNA: TGTGCCAGCAGCCAAGATCTACAGGGCGAAATGGAGACCCAGTACTTC. This gives the protein CASSQDLQGEMETQYF.

This clone was observed a few times. V gene TRBV9 combines with J gene TRBJ2-1; 7 positions agree with TRBD1. Germline lookup yields CDR1 SGDLS and CDR2 YYNGEE. J lost 8 bases, V lost 0 bases, and 8 bases had no gene match. The CDR3 runs to 15 residues. CDR3 coding DNA: TGTGCCAGCAGCGTAGCGGCAGGGGGAACATATGAGCAGTTCTTC. Amino acid sequence: CASSVAAGGTYEQFF.

This clone was found a few times. This rearrangement joins TRBV28 to TRBJ2-7; TRBD1 is a possible D gene (5 bases). Per the germline V gene, CDR1 is MDHEN and CDR2 is SYDVKM. Trimming took 4 bases from V and 3 from J, leaving 19 bases between them. The length of the CDR3 is 16 residues. CDR3 protein: CASSSTWGATRYEQYF. CDR3 nucleotides: TGTGCCAGCAGTTCCACCTGGGGCGCGACCCGCTACGAGCAGTACTTC.

The chain joins TRBV20-1 to TRBJ2-1, with no clear D. CDR1 DFQATT and CDR2 SNEGSKA come from the germline V gene (reference sequence). Trimming removed 0 bases at V and 9 bases at J, with 6 bases between. CDR3 length equals 11 residues. CDR3: CSARDSVEQFF. CDR3 in DNA: TGCAGTGCTAGAGATAGTGTTGAGCAGTTCTTC.

The gene calls are TRBV7-9 and TRBJ1-2; D may be TRBD1 (6 bases). V dropped 7 bases and J dropped 6 bases, with 18 bases sitting between them. The V gene's germline CDR1 is SEHNR and CDR2 FQNEAQ (reference sequence). The CDR3 loop spans 14 amino acids. The CDR3 loop is CASTLSGQSDGYTF. CDR3 bases: TGTGCCAGCACCCTCTCCGGACAGTCTGATGGCTACACCTTC.

The V gene is TRBV24-1, the J gene TRBJ2-7, with TRBD2 matching 12 bases. V lost 6 bases and J lost 2; bases outside the gene matches: 4. Germline loops: CDR1 KGHDR, CDR2 SFDVKD. This CDR3 has 15 residues. The CDR3 DNA sequence: TGTGCCACCAGTCCTAGCGGGAGGGAAACCTACGAGCAGTACTTC. Translated: CATSPSGRETYEQYF.

V is TRBV6-4 and J is TRBJ2-5; TRBD2 aligns across 7 bases. With V trimmed by 4 bases and J by 4 bases, 3 bases remained unmatched. The CDR3 extends over 13 amino acids. CDR1 and CDR2 (germline): MRHNA, SNTAGT. Written as DNA, the CDR3 is TGTGCCAGCAGTGTCAGGGAGGGAGAGACCCAGTACTTC. This gives the protein CASSVREGETQYF.

The V gene is TRBV30, the J gene TRBJ1-3, with D hard to call. This CDR3 comprises 13 residues. Trimming removed 2 bases from V and 4 bases from J, with 9 bases in between. The V gene's germline CDR1 is GTSNPN and CDR2 SVGIG (reference sequence). The chain's CDR3 is CAWSPGGGNTIYF. The CDR3 coding sequence is TGTGCCTGGAGTCCTGGAGGAGGAAACACCATATATTTT. Based on the CDR3 plus reference TRBV30 and TRBJ1-3, the full variable domain is SQTIHQWPATLVQPVGSPLSLECTVEGTSNPNLYWYRQAAGRGLQLLFYSVGIGQISSEVPQNLSASRPQDRQFILSSKKLLLSDSGFYLCAWSPGGGNTIYFGEGSWLTVV.

The chain couples TRBV30 to TRBJ1-6; TRBD1 matches 9 bases. Germline V gene lookup returns CDR1 GTSNPN and CDR2 SVGIG (reference sequence). The CDR3 spans 15 residues. V shed 2 bases, J shed 7 bases, and the junction held 6 bases outside the gene matches. For the CDR3, the DNA is TGTGCCTGGAGTACTAGGGACAGGGTAAATTCACCCCTCCACTTT. Protein: CAWSTRDRVNSPLHF.

The rearrangement links TRBV29-1 to TRBJ2-7, with D possibly TRBD2 on 6 matching bases. CDR1 is SQVTM, CDR2 ANQGSEA, per germline. Trimming took 6 bases from V and 3 from J, leaving 12 bases between them. This CDR3 has 12 amino acids. The CDR3 protein is CSVTAGFYEQYF. CDR3 nucleotides: TGCAGCGTCACCGCGGGGTTCTACGAGCAGTACTTC.

The chain recombines TRBV25-1 with TRBJ1-6; TRBD1 agrees at 7 bases. CDR3 size: 15 residues. Trimming removed 5 bases from V and 11 bases from J; junction bases left unmatched: 12. CDR1 and CDR2 (germline): MGHDK, SYGVNS. The CDR3 coding sequence is TGTGCCAGCAGTAGAGGTGAGGGGGCTCGCACACCCCTCCACTTT. It translates to CASSRGEGARTPLHF.

The rearrangement links TRBV4-2 to TRBJ1-2, with 8 bases matching TRBD1. In germline, CDR1 is LGHNA, CDR2 YNFKEQ. V gave up 0 bases and J gave up 2 bases; unmatched junction bases: 5. This CDR3 has 16 residues. This CDR3 reads CASSQDRGQENYGYTF. The CDR3 region has the DNA TGTGCCAGCAGCCAAGACCGGGGACAGGAAAACTATGGCTACACCTTC.

This chain uses TRBV7-9 with TRBJ2-7; D is perhaps TRBD1 (6 bases). Germline V gives CDR1 SEHNR, CDR2 FQNEAQ (reference sequence). The CDR3 is 14 amino acids. Deletions cut 0 bases from V and 0 bases from J, with 6 bases between. CDR3 DNA sequence: TGTGCCAGCAGCTTAGCGGGACACTCCTACGAGCAGTACTTC. Translated: CASSLAGHSYEQYF. Variable domain in full (rest from reference TRBV7-9 and TRBJ2-7): DTGVSQNPRHKITKRGQNVTFRCDPISEHNRLYWYRQTLGQGPEFLTYFQNEAQLEKSRLLSDRFSAERPKGSFSTLEIQRTEQGDSAMYLCASSLAGHSYEQYFGPGTRLTVT.

This chain joins TRBV24-1 and TRBJ2-7; 10 nucleotides match TRBD1. V lost 4 bases and J lost 3; bases outside the gene matches: 5. This CDR3 region has 15 residues. Germline V gene sequence: CDR1 KGHDR, CDR2 SFDVKD. The DNA of the CDR3 is TGTGCCACCAGTGAGACCGGGACAGGGGTCTACGAGCAGTACTTC. Translation: CATSETGTGVYEQYF.